One and the same sample provided the 13 T cell receptor beta chains below, sequenced in a study of T cells in Graves' hyperthyroidism and ophthalmopathy. RNA transcripts were the template for amplifying TCR beta CDR3 regions. An initial round of RT-PCR targeting the TCR CDR3 relied on the HTBI primer set. TCRdb recomputed calls from the multiplex PCR reads with MiXCR, one row per CDR3 protein. The sample has hundreds of thousands of distinct CDR3 sequences; approximately 13% are singletons. The sample taken for sequencing was blood. These TCRs come from a woman in her late teens or twenties with Graves' hyperthyroidism.

This clonotype was seen repeatedly, ten times or more. V usage is TRBV13 and J usage is TRBJ2-7, with D perhaps matching TRBD2 (6 bases). Trimming took 5 bases from V and 7 from J, leaving 24 bases between them. Germline CDR1 reads PRHDT; CDR2 reads FYEKMQ (reference sequence). This CDR3 has 16 amino acids. Here the CDR3 DNA reads TGTGCCAGCAGCGCCGCAACCGGGACTCCTCCATATGAGCAGTACTTC. This encodes CASSAATGTPPYEQYF.

This clonotype was recorded a few times. The chain is built from TRBV20-1 and TRBJ1-4; D gene unclear. Germline loops: CDR1 DFQATT, CDR2 SNEGSKA (reference sequence). Trimming stripped 4 bases from V and 8 bases from J, with 11 bases between. This CDR3 spans 12 amino acids. CDR3 sequence (DNA): TGCAGTGCTATTGAAGGGATAGAAAAACTGTTTTTT. This codes for CSAIEGIEKLFF.

There are many counts of this clonotype. V is TRBV13 and J is TRBJ2-5; TRBD2 agrees at 12 bases. The CDR3 runs 21 residues. The germline CDR1 and CDR2 sequences are PRHDT and FYEKMQ (reference sequence). V trimming: 2 bases; J trimming: 0 bases; junction bases outside the gene matches: 16. The CDR3 DNA follows: TGTGCCAGCAGCTTACATCGAGGGCGGACTAGCGGGACCCTATACCAAGAGACCCAGTACTTC. Protein product: CASSLHRGRTSGTLYQETQYF.

This clonotype was observed many times. This chain uses TRBV5-8 with TRBJ2-7, with D possibly being TRBD1 or TRBD2 (5 bases each). V lost 3 bases and J lost 3, with 13 bases in between. Germline values: CDR1 SGHTS, CDR2 YDEGEE. This CDR3 region has 14 residues. The CDR3: CASSWGTENYEQYF. The CDR3 nucleotides read TGTGCCAGCAGCTGGGGGACGGAGAACTACGAGCAGTACTTC.

V usage is TRBV4-1 and J usage is TRBJ1-2, with D unclear. The ends were cut back, 1 base at V and 4 bases at J, with 19 bases in the middle. Per the germline V gene, CDR1 is MGHRA and CDR2 is YSYEKL. There are 17 residues in the CDR3. In DNA, the CDR3 is TGCGCCAGCAGCCAAGGTGTCGCAAGGGTTTTAAGCTATGGCTACACCTTC. Translation gives CASSQGVARVLSYGYTF.

This clonotype was seen only a few times. The chain carries TRBV6-5 and TRBJ1-1, with D uncertain. The CDR3 totals 12 residues. Trimming removed 0 bases at V and 1 base at J, with 0 bases between. Germline V gives CDR1 MNHEY, CDR2 SVGAGI. The CDR3 sequence: CASSYSNTEAFF. CDR3 nucleotide sequence: TGTGCCAGCAGTTACTCGAACACTGAAGCTTTCTTT.

The sample holds many counts of this clonotype. The V call is TRBV27, the J call TRBJ2-3, with D perhaps matching TRBD1 (5 bases). CDR1 and CDR2 (germline): MNHEY, SMNVEV (reference sequence). CDR3 size: 13 residues. The V gene lost 7 bases and the J gene lost 0 bases, with 8 bases spanning the gap. The CDR3 sequence: CASTGSSTDTQYF. The CDR3 nucleotides read TGTGCCAGCACAGGGTCTAGCACAGATACGCAGTATTTT.

This clonotype came up many times. This chain joins TRBV28 and TRBJ2-6; TRBD1 agrees at 7 bases. The germline gives CDR1 MDHEN, CDR2 SYDVKM. The CDR3 is made up of 15 amino acids. Trimming cost V 6 bases and J 1 base; bases outside gene matches: 3. The CDR3 here is CASSPGGSGANVLTF. The CDR3 DNA follows: TGTGCCAGCAGCCCAGGGGGATCTGGGGCCAACGTCCTGACTTTC.

This clonotype was detected ten times or more. V is TRBV27 and J is TRBJ2-1; TRBD1 matches at 10 bases. J gave up 4 bases and V 7 bases, and 7 bases lay outside the gene matches. This CDR3 has 15 residues. CDR1 and CDR2 from the germline V gene are MNHEY and SMNVEV (reference sequence). DNA of the CDR3: TGTGCCAGCACTCCCGGGACAGGGGAGTACAATGAGCAGTTCTTC. It yields the protein CASTPGTGEYNEQFF.

The sample holds many counts of this clonotype. This chain uses TRBV7-2 with TRBJ1-3; D gene unclear. Germline V gives CDR1 SGHTA, CDR2 FQGNSA. The ends were cut back, 4 bases at V and 0 bases at J, with 13 bases in the middle. CDR3 size: 16 residues. The CDR3 nucleotides are TGTGCCAGCAGCTCCGGGCAGCTCCACTCTGGAAACACCATATATTTT. Translated: CASSSGQLHSGNTIYF. The entire variable domain, with the rest obtained from reference TRBV7-2 and TRBJ1-3, is as follows: GAGVSQSPSNKVTEKGKDVELRCDPISGHTALYWYRQSLGQGLEFLIYFQGNSAPDKSGLPSDRFSAERTGGSVSTLTIQRTQQEDSAVYLCASSSGQLHSGNTIYFGEGSWLTVV.

The CDR3 DNA is TGTGCCAGCAGTTACTTCGAAAGGACCTACAATGAGCAGTTCTTC. It translates to CASSYFERTYNEQFF. The chain uses TRBV9 and TRBJ2-1; no clear D gene. CDR1 SGDLS and CDR2 YYNGEE come from the germline V gene. This CDR3 contains 15 residues. V dropped 5 bases and J dropped 2 bases, with 14 bases sitting between them.

Many counts were recorded for this clonotype. The genes are TRBV10-3 and TRBJ2-5, with D hard to call. The V end lost 3 bases, the J end lost 5 bases, and 4 bases lay between the germline ends. Germline CDR1 ENHRY, CDR2 SYGVKD. This CDR3 is 11 amino acids long. The CDR3 DNA is TGTGCCATCAGTGAATCTGAGACCCAGTACTTC. This sequence encodes CAISESETQYF.

This clonotype came up a few times. The V call is TRBV20-1, the J call TRBJ1-5; D gene uncertain. The CDR3 is 14 amino acids. Trimming removed 2 bases at V and 0 bases at J, with 8 bases between. Per the germline V gene, CDR1 is DFQATT and CDR2 is SNEGSKA (reference sequence). CDR3 in DNA: TGCAGTGCTAGAATCGGCGCTAGCAATCAGCCCCAGCATTTT. Translated: CSARIGASNQPQHF.